These 29 T cell receptor beta chains were sequenced from one sample in a study of cytomegalovirus exposure and HLA in healthy donors (dated by TCRdb to the late 2010s). Library creation used the immunoSEQ multiplex PCR assay. TCRdb re-hosts the immuneACCESS table, in-frame sequences only. Its copies lack some clones; in the studies checked, an unresolved V gene accounts for under half of them, and the cause for the rest is not known. In all, the sample holds approximately 160,000 clones, and approximately 88% of those were seen once. In total, the top ten clones hold about 9.4% of the sample. Sequencing was performed on PBMCs. The origin of the receptors is a man aged 30 to 39 in good health and CMV-seropositive.

The J gene is TRBJ2-5, the V gene TRBV15, with a weak D call TRBD2 (7 bases). Germline V lookup: CDR1 LNHNV, CDR2 YYDKDF (reference sequence). V was shortened by 0 bases and J by 2 bases, with 13 bases between the two germline ends. The length of the CDR3 is 16 residues. The CDR3 coding sequence is TGTGCCACCAGCAGAGAGGGCAGCGGGACACAAGAGACCCAGTACTTC. As protein: CATSREGSGTQETQYF. Using reference TRBV15 and TRBJ2-5 for the parts outside the CDR3, the full variable domain is DAMVIQNPRYQVTQFGKPVTLSCSQTLNHNVMYWYQQKSSQAPKLLFHYYDKDFNNEADTPDNFQSRRPNTSFCFLDIRSPGLGDTAMYLCATSREGSGTQETQYFGPGTRLLVL.

CDR3 sequence: CASSLGLAALNEQFF. CDR3 nucleotides: TGTGCCAGCAGCTTAGGGCTAGCCGCCTTGAATGAGCAGTTCTTC. The chain joins TRBV13 to TRBJ2-1, with D maybe TRBD2 (5 bases). The germline V gene encodes CDR1 PRHDT and CDR2 FYEKMQ (reference sequence). The CDR3 has 15 amino acids. Trimming removed 0 bases from V and 7 bases from J, with 13 bases in between.

The table lists this clone with a few counts. The chain is built from TRBV5-1 and TRBJ1-6, with D uncertain. Germline V gene sequence: CDR1 SGHRS, CDR2 YFSETQ. Trimming took 2 bases from V and 8 from J, leaving 2 bases between them. The CDR3 is made up of 11 amino acids. This CDR3 is CASSFDSPLHF. In nucleotides, the CDR3 is TGCGCCAGCAGCTTCGATTCACCCCTCCACTTT.

The rearrangement joins TRBV7-3 to TRBJ1-1; 7 bases map to TRBD1. After removal of 0 bases from V and 4 bases from J, the junction contained 5 bases not matched to a gene. The CDR3 length is 15 residues. Per the germline V gene, CDR1 is SGHTA and CDR2 is FQGTGA. The CDR3 is CASSLTTGPGTEAFF. In nucleotides, the CDR3 is TGTGCCAGCAGCTTAACGACAGGGCCGGGCACTGAAGCTTTCTTT.

CDR3 nucleotides: TGCGCCAGCAGTCTCAGTACCTCAGATACGCAGTATTTT. As protein: CASSLSTSDTQYF. This chain uses TRBV5-1 with TRBJ2-3; D unclear. V lost 5 bases to trimming and J lost 4 bases, with 11 bases between them. This CDR3 region has 13 residues. Per germline, CDR1 SGHRS and CDR2 YFSETQ.

This chain joins TRBV6-6 and TRBJ2-1; D unresolved. Germline V gene data show CDR1 as MNHNY and CDR2 as SVGAGI (reference sequence). There are 11 residues in the CDR3. Trimming took off 3 bases at V and 8 bases at J, with 5 bases between the two ends. The CDR3 reads CASSYIDEQFF. The CDR3 coding sequence is TGTGCCAGCAGTTATATCGATGAGCAGTTCTTC.

The chain has TRBV19 and TRBJ1-1; possibly TRBD1 for D (5 bases). CDR1 is LNHDA, CDR2 SQIVND, per germline (reference sequence). The germline V and J ends were trimmed by 3 bases and 5 bases, with 13 bases remaining between them. This CDR3 has 14 residues. As DNA, the CDR3 is TGTGCCAGTAGTATCTTGGGGGAGGATACTGAAGCTTTCTTT. It encodes CASSILGEDTEAFF. The full variable domain, its missing parts supplied by reference TRBV19 and TRBJ1-1, is DGGITQSPKYLFRKEGQNVTLSCEQNLNHDAMYWYRQDPGQGLRLIYYSQIVNDFQKGDIAEGYSVSREKKESFPLTVTSAQKNPTAFYLCASSILGEDTEAFFGQGTRLTVV.

The genes are TRBV6-5 and TRBJ1-6; 10 bases fit TRBD1. CDR3 length: 16 amino acids. J was trimmed by 11 bases and V by 4 bases; bases with no gene match: 11. Germline CDR1 reads MNHEY; CDR2 reads SVGAGI. Here the CDR3 reads CASSSSTGGFLPPLHF. CDR3 in DNA: TGTGCCAGCAGTTCCTCGACAGGGGGCTTCCTTCCACCCCTCCACTTT.

The rearrangement uses TRBV10-3 and TRBJ2-1, with D perhaps matching TRBD1 (5 bases). The CDR3 spans 12 residues. Trimming took 8 bases from V and 7 from J, leaving 12 bases between them. Germline-derived CDR1 and CDR2 are ENHRY and SYGVKD. This CDR3 is CAIAEGDNEQFF. In DNA, the CDR3 is TGTGCCATCGCCGAAGGGGATAATGAGCAGTTCTTC.

The CDR3 protein is CASTMRDSYNEQFF. The CDR3 DNA is TGTGCCAGCACTATGAGGGACAGTTACAATGAGCAGTTCTTC. The chain carries TRBV9 and TRBJ2-1; 7 bases map to TRBD1. CDR1 SGDLS and CDR2 YYNGEE come from the germline V gene. The trim removed 6 bases at V and 4 bases at J, leaving 7 bases unmatched. The length of the CDR3 is 14 residues. Full variable domain (remainder filled in from reference TRBV9 and TRBJ2-1): DSGVTQTPKHLITATGQRVTLRCSPRSGDLSVYWYQQSLDQGLQFLIQYYNGEERAKGNILERFSAQQFPDLHSELNLSSLELGDSALYFCASTMRDSYNEQFFGPGTRLTVL.

The V and J genes are TRBV4-3 and TRBJ1-1; TRBD1 agrees at 8 bases. CDR1 is LGHNA, CDR2 YSLEER, per germline. V was pared by 1 base and J by 11 bases, with 15 bases of the junction left unmatched. The CDR3 length is 16 residues. The CDR3 loop is CASSQAPDLTGGIAFF. In DNA, the CDR3 is TGCGCCAGCAGCCAAGCCCCCGATTTAACAGGGGGTATTGCTTTCTTT.

The V and J genes are TRBV7-2 and TRBJ2-5, with D maybe TRBD2 (8 bases). The germline V and J ends were trimmed by 4 bases and 5 bases, with 17 bases remaining between them. The germline gives CDR1 SGHTA, CDR2 FQGNSA. CDR3 length equals 15 residues. Here the CDR3 DNA reads TGTGCCAGCAGCTCCGGGACTAGGGGGCCGGAGACCCAGTACTTC. The encoded protein is CASSSGTRGPETQYF.

J is TRBJ2-3 and V is TRBV10-3; TRBD2 matches at 10 bases. The V segment lost 5 bases and the J segment 2 bases; nucleotides outside the gene matches: 4. From germline, CDR1 is ENHRY and CDR2 SYGVKD. The CDR3 runs 15 residues. CDR3 region: CAISRLAGDTDTQYF. The CDR3 DNA reads as TGTGCCATCAGTCGTCTAGCGGGGGACACAGATACGCAGTATTTT.

The chain uses TRBV27 and TRBJ2-3, with a tentative D call TRBD1 (6 bases). Germline CDR1 MNHEY, CDR2 SMNVEV (reference sequence). V lost 5 bases, J lost 8 bases, and 20 bases lay in between. The CDR3 runs 15 residues. CDR3 nucleotides: TGTGCCAGCAGTCCCGGGACAAAGGGATTAGGTACGCAGTATTTT. It encodes CASSPGTKGLGTQYF.

V gene TRBV2 combines with J gene TRBJ2-3; 7 bases agree with TRBD1. This CDR3 is 15 amino acids long. V shed 6 bases and J 0 bases; nucleotides not matched to a gene: 6. CDR1 SNHLY and CDR2 FYNNEI come from the germline V gene. The CDR3 spells CASRDRQFSTDTQYF. For the CDR3, the DNA is TGTGCCAGCAGGGACAGGCAATTTAGCACAGATACGCAGTATTTT.

This clone was detected a few times. V gene TRBV6-5 combines with J gene TRBJ1-2; no definite D call. Trimming stripped 8 bases from V and 7 bases from J, with 14 bases between. Germline loops: CDR1 MNHEY, CDR2 SVGAGI. This CDR3 has 12 amino acids. CDR3 protein: CASGPKWSGYTF. CDR3 coding DNA: TGTGCCAGCGGCCCGAAATGGTCTGGCTACACCTTC.

This clone came up a few times. The chain has TRBV10-3 and TRBJ1-6, with 10 bases matching TRBD1. Looked up from germline, CDR1 is ENHRY and CDR2 is SYGVKD. The CDR3 is 14 amino acids. Trimming took 6 bases from V and 9 from J; bases not matched to a gene: 5. The CDR3 DNA reads TGTGCCATCAGCGGGGGACAGGGGAGTTCACCCCTCCACTTT. Its protein product is CAISGGQGSSPLHF.

This clone showed up just a few times. The chain joins TRBV5-1 to TRBJ2-5, with D possibly matching TRBD1 (6 bases). In germline, CDR1 is SGHRS, CDR2 YFSETQ. CDR3 length: 14 amino acids. Trimming pared 5 bases from V and 1 base from J, leaving 12 bases between. CDR3 bases: TGCGCCAGCAGGAGGACAGAACTCCAAGAGACCCAGTACTTC. Protein: CASRRTELQETQYF. Full variable domain (outside the CDR3, taken from reference TRBV5-1 and TRBJ2-5): KAGVTQTPRYLIKTRGQQVTLSCSPISGHRSVSWYQQTPGQGLQFLFEYFSETQRNKGNFPGRFSGRQFSNSRSEMNVSTLELGDSALYLCASRRTELQETQYFGPGTRLLVL.

V is TRBV4-1 and J is TRBJ2-6, with 10 bases that match TRBD1. Trimming took 0 bases from V and 2 from J; bases not matched to a gene: 1. Per the germline V gene, CDR1 is MGHRA and CDR2 is YSYEKL. CDR3 length: 17 residues. Written as DNA, the CDR3 is TGCGCCAGCAGCCAAGAAGACAGGGGGCCTGGGGCCAACGTCCTGACTTTC. Translated, it gives CASSQEDRGPGANVLTF.

The chain joins TRBV25-1 to TRBJ2-1; 9 bases are shared with TRBD1. The CDR3 is 13 residues long. The V and J ends lost 3 bases and 9 bases, in that order; junction bases with no gene match: 3. In germline, CDR1 is MGHDK, CDR2 SYGVNS. The CDR3 is CASSEGTGREQFF. As DNA, the CDR3 is TGTGCCAGCAGTGAGGGGACAGGGCGTGAGCAGTTCTTC.

This clone appeared once. The chain links TRBV9 to TRBJ2-7, with D possibly matching TRBD1 (6 bases). The CDR3 is made up of 14 amino acids. V was clipped by 1 base and J by 3 bases, with 11 bases between them. Germline loops: CDR1 SGDLS, CDR2 YYNGEE. The CDR3 here is CASSVSQGNYEQYF. The CDR3 DNA reads as TGTGCCAGCAGCGTATCCCAGGGGAACTACGAGCAGTACTTC.

The chain uses TRBV19 and TRBJ2-7, with 10 bases lining up with TRBD1. The CDR3 runs 13 residues. The germline V gene encodes CDR1 LNHDA and CDR2 SQIVND (reference sequence). With 6 bases clipped from V and 6 bases from J, the junction kept 5 bases outside the gene matches. The CDR3 region has the DNA TGTGCCAGTAGGGCCGACAGGGGGCTCGAGCAGTACTTC. This translates into CASRADRGLEQYF.

This CDR3 is CASSSTPGGGYGYTF. The DNA of the CDR3 is TGTGCCAGCAGTTCAACTCCAGGGGGCGGATATGGCTACACCTTC. The V call is TRBV28, the J call TRBJ1-2; 8 bases fit TRBD1. The CDR3 spans 15 residues. V was clipped by 4 bases and J by 5 bases; unmatched bases: 9. From germline, CDR1 is MDHEN and CDR2 SYDVKM.

The CDR3 loop is CASSLVGVPIINYGYTF. The CDR3 bases are TGTGCCAGCAGCTTAGTAGGAGTGCCGATTATCAACTATGGCTACACCTTC. The chain has TRBV7-2 and TRBJ1-2; D is undetermined. This CDR3 spans 17 amino acids. Trimming stripped 1 base from V and 2 bases from J, with 17 bases between. Germline CDR1 SGHTA, CDR2 FQGNSA.

The V gene is TRBV7-2, the J gene TRBJ2-5, with TRBD2 as a possible D gene (5 bases). With 5 bases removed from V and 1 base from J, the gap between germline ends came to 11 bases. The CDR3 runs to 14 residues. Germline V gene lookup returns CDR1 SGHTA and CDR2 FQGNSA. This CDR3 is CASSLLVGQETQYF. The CDR3 nucleotides read TGTGCCAGCAGCCTACTAGTTGGCCAAGAGACCCAGTACTTC.

This clone was observed a handful of times. V gene TRBV18 combines with J gene TRBJ2-2; D might be TRBD1 (6 bases). Germline-derived CDR1 and CDR2 are KGHSH and LQKENI. This CDR3 contains 17 residues. Between the trimmed V and J ends, which lost 2 bases and 0 bases, there was a span of 13 bases. For the CDR3, the DNA is TGTGCCAGCTCACCATCAGCTGGACAGTCGAACACCGGGGAGCTGTTTTTT. The encoded protein is CASSPSAGQSNTGELFF.

The chain carries TRBV5-6 and TRBJ1-5; D is unclear. Germline CDR1 and CDR2: SGHDT and YYEEEE. The germline V and J ends were trimmed by 1 base and 5 bases, with 13 bases remaining between them. The CDR3 sequence is 15 residues long. CDR3 nucleotide sequence: TGTGCCAGCAGCTTGAACGGGGTTTGGGATCAGCCCCAGCATTTT. Translating it yields CASSLNGVWDQPQHF.

The V gene is TRBV6-4, the J gene TRBJ2-3; the match to TRBD2 covers 8 bases. The CDR3 has 15 amino acids. The trim removed 3 bases at V and 3 bases at J, leaving 5 bases unmatched. Germline-derived CDR1 and CDR2 are MRHNA and SNTAGT. CDR3: CASSDAGGATDTQYF. CDR3 sequence (DNA): TGTGCCAGCAGTGATGCGGGAGGAGCGACAGATACGCAGTATTTT.

This clone was counted a single time. As DNA, the CDR3 is TGTGCCAGCAGCTTACAGGGGGCCCCAGGGCCCCAGCATTTT. Translated: CASSLQGAPGPQHF. V and J are TRBV5-6 and TRBJ1-5; 9 bases fit TRBD1. V lost 2 bases to trimming and J lost 9 bases; unmatched junction nucleotides: 6. CDR3 length: 14 amino acids. CDR1 is SGHDT, CDR2 YYEEEE, per germline.